In its sample, the clone carrying this T cell receptor beta chain was seen a few times. Its matching antigen is unknown. This specimen comes from a study of human T cells and chemical hapten exposure. Study-level background: DPC 0.01% went on the upper back by patch test, with reading at 6 days. Alopecia areata, totalis and universalis patients, mostly female, were included.

The time point denotes: patch test 3, about 24 weeks after DPC sensitization. Treatment described: therapeutic diphenylcyclopropenone sensitization with weekly scalp DPC. Prior to application of each patch test, blood was drawn. V lost 0 bases and J 2 bases, leaving 3 bases between the germline ends. CDR3 length equals 12 residues. Germline V gene sequence: CDR1 SQVTM, CDR2 ANQGSEA. Study-wide findings and caveats: PT1 expanded TCR numbers tracked positively with patch test score.

A single record per CDR3 protein comes from TCRdb applying MiXCR to the RACE reads. Here the sample spans 210,000 or so distinct CDR3 sequences, approximately 24% being singletons. The TCR sequence derives from a woman aged 40 to 55 with alopecia areata. Some clones in this sample may be carry-over from other donors' samples. V and J are TRBV29-1 and TRBJ2-3, with no clear D. The sample was whole blood, taken in connection with sensitization to the hapten diphenylcyclopropenone (DPC). The CDR3: CSVEEDTDTQYF. The CDR3 bases are TGCAGCGTTGAAGAGGACACAGATACGCAGTATTTT.